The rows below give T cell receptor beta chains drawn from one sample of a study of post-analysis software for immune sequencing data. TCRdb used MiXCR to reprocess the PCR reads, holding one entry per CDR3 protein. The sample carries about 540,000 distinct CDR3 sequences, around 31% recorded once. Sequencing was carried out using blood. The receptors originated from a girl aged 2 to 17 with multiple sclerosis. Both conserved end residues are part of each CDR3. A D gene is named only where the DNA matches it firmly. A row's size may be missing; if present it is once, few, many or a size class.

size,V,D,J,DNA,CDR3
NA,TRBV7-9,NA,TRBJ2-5,TGTGCCAGCAGCTTAGCGGAACTAATCCAAGAGACCCAGTACTTC,CASSLAELIQETQYF
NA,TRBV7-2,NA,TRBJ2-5,TGTGCCAGCACCCCAGGGAGGCGGAACCAAGAGACCCAGTACTTC,CASTPGRRNQETQYF
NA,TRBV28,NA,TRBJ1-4,TGTGCCAGCAGTCTGGGTGACAGGTGGAATGAAAAACTGTTTTTT,CASSLGDRWNEKLFF
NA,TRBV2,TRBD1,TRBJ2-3,TGTGCCAGCCGTTGGACAGGGCTTGTGGATACGCAGTATTTT,CASRWTGLVDTQYF
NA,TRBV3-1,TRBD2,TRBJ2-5,TGTGCCAGCAGCCAAGCGTCTAGCGGGAAAGAGACCCAGTACTTC,CASSQASSGKETQYF
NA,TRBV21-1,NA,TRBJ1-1,TGTGCCAGCAGCAAAGCTCCCCGGGACAGCAAGAACACTGAAGCTTTCTTT,CASSKAPRDSKNTEAFF
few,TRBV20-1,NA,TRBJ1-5,TGCAGTGCTATGGCCCGTCCCTATCAGCCCCAGCATTTT,CSAMARPYQPQHF
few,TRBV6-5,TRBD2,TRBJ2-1,TGTGCCAGCAGTTACCACCCAACGACTAGCGGGGCTCGAAATGAGCAGTTCTTC,CASSYHPTTSGARNEQFF
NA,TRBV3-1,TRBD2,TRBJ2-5,TGTGCCAGCAGCCAAGGTACCCCAGAGCGGGGGTTGGAGACCCAGTACTTC,CASSQGTPERGLETQYF
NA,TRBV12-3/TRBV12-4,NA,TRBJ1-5,TGTGCCAGCACCGACGTCCGGGGTCGCAATCAGCCCCAGCATTTT,CASTDVRGRNQPQHF
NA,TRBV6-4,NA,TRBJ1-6,TGTGCCAGCAGTGACTTCCCTCGAGGGGCACCCCTCCACTTT,CASSDFPRGAPLHF
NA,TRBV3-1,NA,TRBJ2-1,TGTGCCAGCAGCCAAGATTGGTGGGGGGGCGAAATCCCCTACAATGAGCAGTTCTTC,CASSQDWWGGEIPYNEQFF
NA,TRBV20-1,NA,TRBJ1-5,TGCAGTGCTAGAATAGGGGATCATCAGCCCCAGCATTTT,CSARIGDHQPQHF
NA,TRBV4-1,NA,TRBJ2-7,TGCGCCAGCAGCCAAGGAGTGACAAAACTCTCCTACGAGCAGTACTTC,CASSQGVTKLSYEQYF
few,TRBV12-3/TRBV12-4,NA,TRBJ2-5,TGTGCCAGCAGTTTTAGTATCCCGCAGTACTTC,CASSFSIPQYF
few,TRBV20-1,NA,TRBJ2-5,TGCAGTGCTCCAAATTCCCGGGACACCATGGGGGAGACCCAGTACTTC,CSAPNSRDTMGETQYF
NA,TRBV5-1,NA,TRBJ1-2,TGCGCCAGCAGGCTTGGACAGAACTCCTATGGCTACACCTTC,CASRLGQNSYGYTF
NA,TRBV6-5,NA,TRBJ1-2,TGTGCCAGCAAGCTACCGGGTGAGGGGTATGGCTACACCTTC,CASKLPGEGYGYTF
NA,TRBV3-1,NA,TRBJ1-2,TGTGTCAGCAGCCAAGATACCAGGGACGGCTACACCTTC,CVSSQDTRDGYTF
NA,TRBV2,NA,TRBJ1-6,TGTGCCAGCAGTCAACAACCCCCACAGACGCCCTCCCATAATTCACCCCTCCACTTT,CASSQQPPQTPSHNSPLHF
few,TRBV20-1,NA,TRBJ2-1,TGCAGTGCTAGCCAGTTAGGGGGTAGCTCCTACAATGAGCAGTTCTTC,CSASQLGGSSYNEQFF
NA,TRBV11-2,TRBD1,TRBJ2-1,TGTGCCAGCAGCGCTAGGACAGGGGGTATCGATGAGCAGTTCTTC,CASSARTGGIDEQFF
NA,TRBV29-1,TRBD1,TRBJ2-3,TGCAGCGTTGGGGGTGGGACAGGGCTCACAGATACGCAGTATTTT,CSVGGGTGLTDTQYF
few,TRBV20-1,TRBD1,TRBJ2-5,TGCAGTGCTAGAGACAGGGGGCGAAAGACCCAGTACTTC,CSARDRGRKTQYF
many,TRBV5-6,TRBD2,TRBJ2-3,TGTGCCAGCAGCCCCCTTGGCGGGGGAATCACAGATACGCAGTATTTT,CASSPLGGGITDTQYF
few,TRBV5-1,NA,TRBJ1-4,TGCGCCAGCAGCTTATTCGACGGAAAGATTAATGAAAAACTGTTTTTT,CASSLFDGKINEKLFF
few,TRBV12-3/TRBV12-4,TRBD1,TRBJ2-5,TGTGCCAGCAGGAGAGGGACAGGGTACCAAGAGACCCAGTACTTC,CASRRGTGYQETQYF
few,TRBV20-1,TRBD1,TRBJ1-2,TGCAGTGCTAGTCCGCAGGGGGCCCCTAACTATGGCTACACCTTC,CSASPQGAPNYGYTF
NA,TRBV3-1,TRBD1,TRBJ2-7,TGTGCCAGCAGGGGACAGGCCTACGAGCAGTACTTC,CASRGQAYEQYF
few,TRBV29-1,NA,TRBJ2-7,TGCAGCGTTGAACCTCCCTTCGGGAACGAGCAGTACTTC,CSVEPPFGNEQYF
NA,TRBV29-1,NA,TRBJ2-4,TGCAGCGTTGACACACAGGGTCCCAAAAACATTCAGTACTTC,CSVDTQGPKNIQYF
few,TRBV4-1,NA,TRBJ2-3,TGCGCCAGCAGCCAATCCCAGGGGAAGAGCACAGATACGCAGTATTTT,CASSQSQGKSTDTQYF
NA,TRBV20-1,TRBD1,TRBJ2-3,TGCAGTGCTAGAGATATGAGGGCAGGGGGAGATACGCAGTATTTT,CSARDMRAGGDTQYF
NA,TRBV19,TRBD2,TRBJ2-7,TGTGCCAGTAGCCGGACTAGCGCTACCTACGAGCAGTACTTC,CASSRTSATYEQYF
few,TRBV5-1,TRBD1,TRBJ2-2,TGCGCCAGCAGCTTGGCGTGGCAGGGGGCCGGGGAGCTGTTTTTT,CASSLAWQGAGELFF
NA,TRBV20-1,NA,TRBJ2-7,TGCAGTGCCCCGACGGTGGGCAGGGGAGGAAGCGAGCAGTACTTC,CSAPTVGRGGSEQYF
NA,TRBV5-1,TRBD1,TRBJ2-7,TGCGCCAGCAGTAAAGACAGGGGGGGAGAGCAGTACTTC,CASSKDRGGEQYF
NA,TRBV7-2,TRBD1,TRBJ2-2,TGTGCCAGCACACAGGGGGCTGGCGGGGAGCTGTTTTTT,CASTQGAGGELFF
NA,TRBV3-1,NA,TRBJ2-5,TGTGCCAGCAGCCACCAAAGCCTTCAGGGGCGGGAGACCCAGTACTTC,CASSHQSLQGRETQYF
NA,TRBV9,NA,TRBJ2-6,TGTGCCAGCAGCGTAGAAATCTGGGCGGGCTCTGGGGCCAACGTCCTGACTTTC,CASSVEIWAGSGANVLTF
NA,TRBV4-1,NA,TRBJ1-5,TGCGCCAGCAGCCAAGATACAAAGGGAGACTATAGCAATCAGCCCCAGCATTTT,CASSQDTKGDYSNQPQHF
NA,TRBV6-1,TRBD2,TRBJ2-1,TGTGCCAGCAGGATGACTAGCGGGGGGACCTACAATGAGCAGTTCTTC,CASRMTSGGTYNEQFF
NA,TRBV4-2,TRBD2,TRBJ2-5,TGTGCCAGCAGCCCCGTGTATTCGGCGGGGGGAGAAGAGACCCAGTACTTC,CASSPVYSAGGEETQYF
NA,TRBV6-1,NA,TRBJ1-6,TGTGCCAGCAGCTTTGGACAGCTCTATAATTCACCCCTCCACTTT,CASSFGQLYNSPLHF
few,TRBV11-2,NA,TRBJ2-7,TGTGCCAGCAGCTTAGGGACTCTATCTGGCGAGCAGTACTTC,CASSLGTLSGEQYF
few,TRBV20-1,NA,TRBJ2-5,TGCAGTGCTACAGGGGGGGCCCCTCTCCAAGAGACCCAGTACTTC,CSATGGAPLQETQYF
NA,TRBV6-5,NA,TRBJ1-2,TGTGCCAGCAGCCCTGGGGCATCCAACTATGGCTACACCTTC,CASSPGASNYGYTF
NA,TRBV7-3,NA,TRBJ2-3,TGTGCCAGCAGCTTAATAGGCGACCCCGCAGATACGCAGTATTTT,CASSLIGDPADTQYF
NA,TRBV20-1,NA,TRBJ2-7,TGCAGTGCTAATTACCCTGGGGAGGTCTACGAGCAGTACTTC,CSANYPGEVYEQYF
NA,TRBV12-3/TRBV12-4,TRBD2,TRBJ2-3,TGTGCCAGCAGTTGGACTAGCGCCGCAGGTACGCAGTATTTT,CASSWTSAAGTQYF
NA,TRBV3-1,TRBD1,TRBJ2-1,TGTGCCAGCAGCCCCGGGACAGGGGGCAAAGGGTACAATGAGCAGTTCTTC,CASSPGTGGKGYNEQFF
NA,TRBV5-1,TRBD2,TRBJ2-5,TGCGCCAGCAGCTTTGGGGGAGCGGGGTTGGAGACCCAGTACTTC,CASSFGGAGLETQYF
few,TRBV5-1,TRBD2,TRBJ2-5,TGCGCCAGCAGCTTGGGTAGCGGGGCACAAGAGACCCAGTACTTC,CASSLGSGAQETQYF
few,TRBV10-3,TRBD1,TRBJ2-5,TGTGCCATCAGTGGACAGGGGGCTCGGGAGACCCAGTACTTC,CAISGQGARETQYF
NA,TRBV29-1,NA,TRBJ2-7,TGCAGCGTTGCTTCTTTGTACGAGCAGTACTTC,CSVASLYEQYF
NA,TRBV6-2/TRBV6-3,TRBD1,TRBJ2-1,TGTGCCAGCAGACAGGGGTCCTACAATGAGCAGTTCTTC,CASRQGSYNEQFF
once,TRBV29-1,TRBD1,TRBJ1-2,TGCAGCGTTGAGCAGGGGCAGGGGGCTGGCTACACCTTC,CSVEQGQGAGYTF
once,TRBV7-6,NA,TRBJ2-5,TGTGCCAGCAGCTCCTTAGAAGAAGAAGAGACCCAGTACTTC,CASSSLEEEETQYF